This T cell receptor (beta chain) comes out of a study of shared clonotypes between healthy human individuals. CDR3 size: 14 residues. V lost 3 bases to trimming and J lost 0 bases, with 9 bases between them. Germline-derived CDR1 and CDR2 are SGDLS and YYNGEE. Repertoires were generated with immunoSEQ multiplex PCR, while TCRdb's copy carries only in-frame clones and drops some. The sample consists of about 1 million clones, 70% to 80% of them appearing once. The chain has TRBV9 and TRBJ2-5, with D maybe TRBD2 (6 bases). The sequence derives from a man aged 18 to 29 in good health. Sequencing used memory CD4+ T cells sorted from blood. The subset denotes: CD45RA-negative fraction. The CDR3: CASSARDYQETQYF. The CDR3, as DNA: TGTGCCAGCAGCGCCCGGGACTACCAAGAGACCCAGTACTTC.